This T cell receptor beta chain is from a study of vaccination effects on CD4 cells after COVID-19 (dated by TCRdb to 2021 to 2024). Context from the whole study: Post-vaccine samples across the study were collected a median of 72 days after the second dose, with a range of 14 to 241. SARS-CoV-2 spike-specific CD4+ TCR repertoires from before and after mRNA vaccination were compared in COVID-19 convalescent patients and in infection-naive vaccine recipients. Altogether, around 9 COVID-19 convalescent patients and a handful of SARS-CoV-2-naive healthy vaccine recipients made up the full study. The Oncomine TCR Beta short-read assay on an Illumina iSeq 100 was used to sequence cultures from other donors in the study. The study at large found these results: At late post-vaccination timepoints, both infection-induced and vaccine-induced clones showed marked clonal contraction, consistent with waning T cell responses. The study was limited by a small number of convalescent patients and lacked early post-infection timepoints. Among healthy vaccine recipients, nearly all vaccine-induced clones were SARS-CoV-2 mono-reactive, and just 1 of 255 was cross-reactive with common cold coronaviruses.

As concerns this clone: The antigen it binds to is not known. Within one base of it there is no much larger clone, and no base qualities were kept.

V is reduced by 8 bases and J by 5 bases, leaving a spacing of 16 bases between them. The CDR1 and CDR2 encoded by the germline V gene are MNHEY and SVGAGI. Its CDR3 holds 14 amino acids, cysteine through phenylalanine. Left in the record is the CDR3 DNA by itself, 42 bases read in frame from the first base. Receptor amplification or capture employed the immunoSEQ multiplex PCR assay. DNA from the CD4+ T cells that had been cultured and isolated underwent TCR beta CDR3 sequencing. In the authors' own workflow: The analysis removed non-productive TCR sequences, trimmed reads to the CDR3 region, and retained only CDR3s that were 7 or more amino acids long. The MANAFEST web app was used to pick out antigen-specific clonotypes by comparing their expansion in peptide wells with that in reference cultures. For clones to be considered positive, expansion at FDR<0.05 versus reference and all other wells, an odds ratio above 5, and a frequency above 0.1% in two replicate wells were required. A clonotype was called cross-reactive if it was significantly expanded both in SARS-CoV-2 spike wells and in at least one common cold coronavirus spike condition. CDR3 similarity was assessed by Levenshtein distance with the stringdist R package, and unrooted trees were built with ape in R 3.6.1. Imported from immuneACCESS, the table was reduced by TCRdb to in-frame sequences with V and J called. These copies leave out some clones; in studies compared against another copy, an unresolved V gene accounts for under half, and the cause of the remainder is not known. V and J calls and clone size come straight from that table; D and trimming were deduced from the DNA. This sample holds about 24,000 clones; approximately 69% were observed only once. Of the sample, approximately 8% is held by the ten largest clones.

The ViraFEST assay stimulated PBMC with viral peptide pools and then used TCR sequencing to identify antigen-specific CD4+ T cell clonotypes by expansion. After more than 9 days of culture, CD4+ T cells were isolated with the EasySep CD4+ T cell isolation kit. Each participant received two doses of an mRNA SARS-CoV-2 vaccine, either BNT162b2 or mRNA-1273. None of the healthy vaccine recipients had a prior SARS-CoV-2 infection, which was confirmed by nucleocapsid antibody tests that came back negative both before and after vaccination. Each well held some 1.9 million PBMC cultured in IMDM containing roughly 5% human AB serum, around 9.3 IU/ml IL-2 and gentamicin, along with roughly 10 ug/ml peptides. On days 3 and 7, half of the culture medium was replaced with fresh IL-2-containing medium. Unless noted otherwise, every peptide stimulation condition was grown in triplicate wells. Using Ficoll-Paque Plus gradient centrifugation, PBMC were separated from whole blood and then either used fresh or cryopreserved at -140C. The overlapping peptide pools covered the spike proteins of SARS-CoV-2 and of the common cold coronaviruses HCoV-NL63, HCoV-OC43 and HCoV-229E. Genomic DNA was extracted from cultured CD4+ T cells with the QIAamp micro DNA kit.

The chain joins TRBV6-5 to TRBJ2-1, with a tentative D gene TRBD1 over 6 matching bases. The TCR was taken from a human donor who received a COVID-19 vaccine. This specimen was CD4+ T cells from PBMCs cultured with SARS-CoV-2 spike peptides, taken after COVID-19 vaccination. The cell subset or site label on this specimen signifies: SARS-CoV-2 spike overlapping peptide pool stimulation. The nucleotide sequence is given as TGTGCCAGCGGAAGAGACAGGACGAACAATGAGCAGTTCTTC. It encodes CASGRDRTNNEQFF.